A single sample is the source of the 7 T cell receptor beta chains below, sequenced in a study of regulatory T cells in long-lasting Graves disease. HTBI primers from iRepertoire and Arm-PCR of CDR3 regions yielded the TCR beta libraries. TCRdb passed the multiplex PCR reads through MiXCR, listing each CDR3 protein once. The data show fewer than 450,000 distinct CDR3 sequences, with around 24% seen just once and approximately 26% held by the top ten. Documented time point: persistent/refractory GD, antithyroid drugs over 5 years with positive TRAb. The TCR library was prepared using RNA isolated from PBMCs. The specimen was peripheral blood mononuclear cells (PBMCs), collected when the disease was refractory, from a patient treated with antithyroid drugs. Receptors originate from a female donor with Graves disease.

The chain has TRBV5-1 and TRBJ1-1; D gene ambiguous. The germline V and J ends were trimmed by 4 bases and 4 bases, with 14 bases remaining between them. CDR3 length: 14 residues. Looked up from germline, CDR1 is SGHRS and CDR2 is YFSETQ. The CDR3 DNA sequence: TGCGCCAGCAGCCCCACCAAGGGAGGCACTGAAGCTTTCTTT. Its translation: CASSPTKGGTEAFF.

CDR3 DNA: TGTGCCAGCTCCTCCGGGACTAGCGGGAGGGGTAGCATTCAGTACTTC. It encodes CASSSGTSGRGSIQYF. The chain links TRBV11-2 to TRBJ2-4; 16 bases match TRBD2. This CDR3 is built from 16 residues. J lost 9 bases, V lost 8 bases, and 10 bases had no gene match. Germline CDR1 reads SGHAT; CDR2 reads FQNNGV.

Comment on this clonotype: Being one base from a much bigger clone, this may be a read error. The rearrangement links TRBV6-9 to TRBJ2-7; either TRBD1 or TRBD2 may fit D (5 bases each). Germline CDR1 is MNHGY and CDR2 is SVAAGI. Trimming removed 3 bases at V and 1 base at J, with 16 bases between. There are 16 residues in the CDR3. CDR3 coding DNA: TGTGCCAGCAGTTACCCCGAGACAGCGGTTTCCTACGAGCAGTACTTC. Amino acids: CASSYPETAVSYEQYF.

Turning to this clonotype: This clone may be a read error of a much larger clone one base away. The chain employs TRBV19 and TRBJ1-1; 8 bases fit TRBD1. Germline lookup yields CDR1 LNHDA and CDR2 SQIVND (reference sequence). The CDR3 is 15 residues long. The V gene end was trimmed by 5 bases and the J gene end by 6 bases; junction bases not matched to a gene: 11. The CDR3 DNA is TGTGCCAGTAGTCCCCCGGACAGGGAGGCCTCTGAAGCTTTCTTT. Protein sequence: CASSPPDREASEAFF. The full variable domain, in which reference TRBV19 and TRBJ1-1 provide the parts outside the CDR3, is DGGITQSPKYLFRKEGQNVTLSCEQNLNHDAMYWYRQDPGQGLRLIYYSQIVNDFQKGDIAEGYSVSREKKESFPLTVTSAQKNPTAFYLCASSPPDREASEAFFGQGTRLTVV.

This clonotype was observed many times. As the CDR3 is not closed by the conserved phenylalanine or tryptophan, this likely results from a read error. The DNA is omitted, as the CDR3 cannot be located on it reliably, and the CDR3 follows TCRdb's listing. This sequence joins TRBV12-3 or TRBV12-4 and TRBJ2-7; the D segment call TRBD2 is taken from the table without a DNA check. From its first to its last residue, the CDR3 has 13 amino acids. The CDR3 reads CASSLIAGGDLWL.

The chain uses TRBV20-1 and TRBJ1-5, with D tentatively TRBD1 (6 bases). Deletions cut 0 bases from V and 4 bases from J, with 10 bases between. The CDR3 loop spans 14 amino acids. CDR1 and CDR2 (germline): DFQATT, SNEGSKA (reference sequence). The CDR3 bases are TGCAGTGCTAGAGAAGACAGGACAAATCAGCCCCAGCATTTT. Protein product: CSAREDRTNQPQHF.

The chain recombines TRBV19 with TRBJ2-5, with TRBD2 as a possible D gene (6 bases). V lost 7 bases and J 5 bases, leaving 14 bases between the germline ends. This CDR3 is built from 13 residues. Germline V gene data show CDR1 as LNHDA and CDR2 as SQIVND (reference sequence). CDR3 in DNA: TGTGCCAGTATTAAGACGCTAGCGGAGACCCAGTACTTC. It translates to CASIKTLAETQYF.